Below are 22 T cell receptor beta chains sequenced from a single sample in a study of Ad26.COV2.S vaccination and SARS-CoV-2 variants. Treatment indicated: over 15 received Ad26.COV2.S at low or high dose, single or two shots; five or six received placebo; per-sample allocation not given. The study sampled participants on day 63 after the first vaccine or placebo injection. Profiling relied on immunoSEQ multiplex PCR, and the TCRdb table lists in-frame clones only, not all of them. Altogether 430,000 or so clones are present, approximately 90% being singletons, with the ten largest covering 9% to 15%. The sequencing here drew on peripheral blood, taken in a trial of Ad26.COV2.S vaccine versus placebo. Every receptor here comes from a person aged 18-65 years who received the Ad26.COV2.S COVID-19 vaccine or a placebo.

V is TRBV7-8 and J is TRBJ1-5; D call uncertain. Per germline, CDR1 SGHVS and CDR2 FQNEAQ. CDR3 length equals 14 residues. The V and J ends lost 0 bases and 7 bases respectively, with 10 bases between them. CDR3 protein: CASSLAAWRQPQHF. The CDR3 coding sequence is TGTGCCAGCAGCTTAGCGGCTTGGCGGCAGCCCCAGCATTTT.

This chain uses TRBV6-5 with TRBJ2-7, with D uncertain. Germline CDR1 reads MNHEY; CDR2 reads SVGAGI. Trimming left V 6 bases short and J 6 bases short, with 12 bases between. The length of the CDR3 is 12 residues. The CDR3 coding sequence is TGTGCCAGCAGAGCAAGCCTCCTCGAGCAGTACTTC. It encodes CASRASLLEQYF.

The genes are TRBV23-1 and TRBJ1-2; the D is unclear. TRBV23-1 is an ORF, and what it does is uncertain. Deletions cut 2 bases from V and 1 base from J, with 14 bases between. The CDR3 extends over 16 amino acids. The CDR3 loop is CASSQRQRTFNYGYTF. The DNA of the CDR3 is TGCGCCAGCAGTCAACGACAAAGGACGTTTAACTATGGCTACACCTTC.

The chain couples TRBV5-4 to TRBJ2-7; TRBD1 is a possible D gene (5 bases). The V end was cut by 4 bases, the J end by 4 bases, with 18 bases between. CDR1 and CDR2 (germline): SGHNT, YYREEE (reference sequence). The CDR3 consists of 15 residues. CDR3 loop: CASSTDSRPLYEQYF. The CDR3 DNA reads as TGTGCCAGCAGCACCGACAGCCGCCCCTTGTACGAGCAGTACTTC.

The CDR3 nucleotides are TGTGCCAGCAGTGGACCGCGTGTGCAGCCCCAGCATTTT. It encodes CASSGPRVQPQHF. This chain connects TRBV12-3 or TRBV12-4 to TRBJ1-5; D is unresolved. The length of the CDR3 is 13 residues. The germline V and J ends were trimmed by 5 bases and 7 bases, with 12 bases remaining between them.

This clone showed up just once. The CDR3 loop reads CASSLEPLSTDTQYF. CDR3 in DNA: TGTGCCAGCAGCTTGGAGCCTCTTAGCACAGATACGCAGTATTTT. The V call is TRBV5-4, the J call TRBJ2-3, with D unresolved. CDR3 size: 15 residues. Between the trimmed V and J ends, which lost 0 bases and 0 bases, there was a span of 8 bases. Per the germline V gene, CDR1 is SGHNT and CDR2 is YYREEE (reference sequence).

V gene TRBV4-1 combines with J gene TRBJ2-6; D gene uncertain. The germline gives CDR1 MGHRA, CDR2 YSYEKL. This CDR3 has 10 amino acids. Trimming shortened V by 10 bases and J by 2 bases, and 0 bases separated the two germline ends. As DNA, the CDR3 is TGCGCCACTGGGGCCAACGTCCTGACTTTC. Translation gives CATGANVLTF.

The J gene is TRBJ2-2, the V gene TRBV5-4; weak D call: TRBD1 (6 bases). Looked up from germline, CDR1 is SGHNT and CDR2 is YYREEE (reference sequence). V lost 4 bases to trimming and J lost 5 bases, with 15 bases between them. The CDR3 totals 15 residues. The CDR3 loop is CASSLWRQGTGELFF. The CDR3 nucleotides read TGTGCCAGCAGCCTCTGGCGTCAGGGGACCGGGGAGCTGTTTTTT.

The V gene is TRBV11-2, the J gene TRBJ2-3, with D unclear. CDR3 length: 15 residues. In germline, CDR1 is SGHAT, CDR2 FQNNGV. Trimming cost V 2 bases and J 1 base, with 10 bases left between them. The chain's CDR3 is CASSLPGRGTDTQYF. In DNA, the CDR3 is TGTGCCAGCAGCTTACCCGGCAGAGGCACAGATACGCAGTATTTT.

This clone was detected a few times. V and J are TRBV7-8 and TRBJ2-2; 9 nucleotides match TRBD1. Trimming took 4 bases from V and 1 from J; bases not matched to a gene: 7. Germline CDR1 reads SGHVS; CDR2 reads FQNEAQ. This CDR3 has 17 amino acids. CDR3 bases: TGTGCCAGCAGCTCACTGGGACAGGGTTGGAACACCGGGGAGCTGTTTTTT. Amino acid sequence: CASSSLGQGWNTGELFF.

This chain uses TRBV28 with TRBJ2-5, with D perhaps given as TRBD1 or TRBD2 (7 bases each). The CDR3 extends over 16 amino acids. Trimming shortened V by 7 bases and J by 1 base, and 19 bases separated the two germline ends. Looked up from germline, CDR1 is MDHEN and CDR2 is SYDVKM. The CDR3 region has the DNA TGTGCCAGCACCAGGGGGGGCCAGGGCGCCCAAGAGACCCAGTACTTC. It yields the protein CASTRGGQGAQETQYF.

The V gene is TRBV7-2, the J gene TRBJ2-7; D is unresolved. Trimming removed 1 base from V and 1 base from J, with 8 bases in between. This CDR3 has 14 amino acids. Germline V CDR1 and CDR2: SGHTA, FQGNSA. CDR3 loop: CASSLVVRSYEQYF. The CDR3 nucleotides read TGTGCCAGCAGCTTAGTAGTCAGGTCCTACGAGCAGTACTTC.

This CDR3 is CASSLRPSGSSNTGELFF. Written as DNA, the CDR3 is TGTGCCAGCAGCTTACGGCCTAGCGGGAGTTCGAACACCGGGGAGCTGTTTTTT. J is TRBJ2-2 and V is TRBV7-2; 10 bases match TRBD2. The germline CDR1 and CDR2 sequences are SGHTA and FQGNSA. The trim removed 2 bases at V and 0 bases at J, leaving 6 bases unmatched. This CDR3 is built from 18 residues.

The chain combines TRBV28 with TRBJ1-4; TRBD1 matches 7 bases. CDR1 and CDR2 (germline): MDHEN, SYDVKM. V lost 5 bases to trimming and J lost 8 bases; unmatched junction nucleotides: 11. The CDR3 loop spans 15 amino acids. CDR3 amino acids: CASSARQGWGEKLFF. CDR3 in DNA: TGTGCCAGCAGTGCCCGACAGGGTTGGGGCGAAAAACTGTTTTTT.

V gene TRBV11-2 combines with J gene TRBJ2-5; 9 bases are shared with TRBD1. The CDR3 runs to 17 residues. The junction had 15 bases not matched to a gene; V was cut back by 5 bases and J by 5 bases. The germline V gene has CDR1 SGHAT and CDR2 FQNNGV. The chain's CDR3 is CASSLTTWTGVGETQYF. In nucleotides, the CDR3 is TGTGCCAGCAGCCTGACCACCTGGACAGGGGTGGGGGAGACCCAGTACTTC.

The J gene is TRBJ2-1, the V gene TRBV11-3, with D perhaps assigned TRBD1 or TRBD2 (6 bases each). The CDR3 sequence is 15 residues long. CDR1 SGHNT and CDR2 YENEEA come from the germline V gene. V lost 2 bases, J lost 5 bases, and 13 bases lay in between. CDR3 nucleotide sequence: TGTGCCAGCAGCTTATATGGGGGGCCAAACAATGAGCAGTTCTTC. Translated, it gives CASSLYGGPNNEQFF. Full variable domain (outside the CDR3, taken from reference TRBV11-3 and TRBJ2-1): EAGVVQSPRYKIIEKKQPVAFWCNPISGHNTLYWYLQNLGQGPELLIRYENEEAVDDSQLPKDRFSAERLKGVDSTLKIQPAELGDSAVYLCASSLYGGPNNEQFFGPGTRLTVL.

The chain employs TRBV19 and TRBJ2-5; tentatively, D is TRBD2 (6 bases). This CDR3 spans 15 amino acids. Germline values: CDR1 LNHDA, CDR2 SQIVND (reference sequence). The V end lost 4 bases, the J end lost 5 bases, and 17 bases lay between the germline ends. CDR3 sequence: CASSKRSEGLETQYF. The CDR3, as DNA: TGTGCCAGTAGTAAGAGATCGGAGGGGTTGGAGACCCAGTACTTC.

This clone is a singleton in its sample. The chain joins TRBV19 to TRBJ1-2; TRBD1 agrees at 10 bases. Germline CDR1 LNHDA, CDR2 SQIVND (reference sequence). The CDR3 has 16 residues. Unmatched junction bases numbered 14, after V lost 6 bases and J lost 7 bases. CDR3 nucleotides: TGTGCCAGTAGCAACCTCCGGGACAGGGGAATAGGTGGCTACACCTTC. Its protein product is CASSNLRDRGIGGYTF.

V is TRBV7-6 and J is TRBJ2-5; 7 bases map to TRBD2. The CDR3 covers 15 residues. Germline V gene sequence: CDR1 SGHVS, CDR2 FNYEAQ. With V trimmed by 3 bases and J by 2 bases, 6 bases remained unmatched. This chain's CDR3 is CASSFGLVNQETQYF. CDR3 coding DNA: TGTGCCAGCAGCTTTGGACTAGTGAATCAAGAGACCCAGTACTTC.

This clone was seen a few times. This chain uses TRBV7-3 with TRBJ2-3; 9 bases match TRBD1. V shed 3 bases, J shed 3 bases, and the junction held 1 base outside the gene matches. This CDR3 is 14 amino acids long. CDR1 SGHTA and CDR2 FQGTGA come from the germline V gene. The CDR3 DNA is TGTGCCAGCAGCTTCGGACAGGGGACAGATACGCAGTATTTT. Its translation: CASSFGQGTDTQYF.

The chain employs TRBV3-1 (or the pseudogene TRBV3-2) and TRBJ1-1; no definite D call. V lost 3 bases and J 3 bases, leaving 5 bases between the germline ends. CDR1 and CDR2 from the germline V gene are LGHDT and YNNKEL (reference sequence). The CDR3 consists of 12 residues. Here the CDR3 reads CASSQFDTEAFF. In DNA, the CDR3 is TGTGCCAGCAGCCAGTTTGACACTGAAGCTTTCTTT.

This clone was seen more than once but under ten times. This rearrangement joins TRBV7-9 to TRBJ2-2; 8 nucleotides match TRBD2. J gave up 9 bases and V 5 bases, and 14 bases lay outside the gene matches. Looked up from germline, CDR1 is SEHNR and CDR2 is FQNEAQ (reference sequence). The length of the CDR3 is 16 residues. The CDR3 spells CASSPRSPRTSRELFF. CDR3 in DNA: TGTGCCAGCAGCCCTCGCTCACCGAGGACTAGCCGGGAGCTGTTTTTT.